This is a list of T cell receptor beta chains from one sample in a study of cytotoxic CD8 clonotypes in ibrutinib-treated CLL. Some clones are missing from TCRdb's copy, which holds only in-frame ones; the method was immunoSEQ multiplex PCR. The sample records around 310,000 clones, around four fifths being singletons. This material consisted of PBMCs, taken before ibrutinib treatment. These receptors were taken from a human donor with chronic lymphocytic leukemia. The CDR3 runs from the conserved cysteine through the conserved F or W. A D gene is named only where the DNA matches it firmly. Size is stated for part of the rows, as once, few or many counts, or as a class when the clone is expanded.

TRBD1	TRBV9	once	TRBJ2-7	TGTGCCAGCAGCGCGGGACAGGTGTCCTCCTACGAGCAGTACTTC	CASSAGQVSSYEQYF
TRBD1	TRBV29-1	.	TRBJ2-3	TGCAGCGTCGAGACAGGGGCAGATACGCAGTATTTT	CSVETGADTQYF
.	TRBV6-5	few	TRBJ1-1	TGTGCCAGCAGTTACTCTCTTGAGGGAGCTGAAGCTTTCTTT	CASSYSLEGAEAFF
.	TRBV7-9	.	TRBJ2-2	TGTGCCAGCAGCTTCGGACGTGGGCTGTTTTTT	CASSFGRGLFF
TRBD2	TRBV5-1	.	TRBJ2-7	TGCGCCAGCAGCTCGACCGGGACTAGCGGGAGCGTTGCCTACGAGCAGTACTTC	CASSSTGTSGSVAYEQYF
.	TRBV29-1	.	TRBJ1-1	TGCAGCGTCAGAAGAGGAAACACTGAAGCTTTCTTT	CSVRRGNTEAFF
.	TRBV5-6	.	TRBJ1-2	TGTGCCAGCAGCTTGGACGGAACTAACTATGGCTACACCTTC	CASSLDGTNYGYTF
.	TRBV30	.	TRBJ2-5	TGTGCCTGGAGTGTACTGGCGGGGGAGACCCAGTACTTC	CAWSVLAGETQYF
.	TRBV7-6	.	TRBJ1-4	TGTGCCACCTCTAAGGGGGCAACTAATGAAAAACTGTTTTTT	CATSKGATNEKLFF
.	TRBV7-6	.	TRBJ2-7	TGTGCCAGCAGCTTAGAAGGCCTCGGGCGGGATAATGCCTACGAGCAGTACTTC	CASSLEGLGRDNAYEQYF
TRBD1	TRBV4-3	few	TRBJ1-1	TGCGCCAGCAGCCGCGGGGGGACAGGGGGTACTGAAGCTTTCTTT	CASSRGGTGGTEAFF
.	TRBV7-9	many	TRBJ2-7	TGTGCCAGCAGCTTATTAGGCAGTCTCACCTACGAGCAGTACTTC	CASSLLGSLTYEQYF
TRBD2	TRBV4-3	.	TRBJ2-3	TGCGCCAGCAGCCGCCGACTAGCGGGACTCCCAGATACGCAGTATTTT	CASSRRLAGLPDTQYF
TRBD2	TRBV27	.	TRBJ2-1	TGTGCCAGCAGTTTATATTGGGAGCGGGAGGGTGAGCAGTTCTTC	CASSLYWEREGEQFF
TRBD2	TRBV11-3	.	TRBJ2-1	TGTGCCAGCAGCTTAGATTCGGCTAGCGGGAGAGGGGAGCAGTTCTTC	CASSLDSASGRGEQFF
.	TRBV14	.	TRBJ2-5	TGTGCCAGCAGCCAAGATCCCAGGGAAGAAGAGACCCAGTACTTC	CASSQDPREEETQYF
.	TRBV4-3	.	TRBJ2-3	TGCGCCAGCAGCCAAGATGGTGAGGGGTATTTTAACAGAGATACGCAGTATTTT	CASSQDGEGYFNRDTQYF
.	TRBV30	.	TRBJ1-4	TGTGCCTGGAGCCTAGGGGTTAGGACGGCGGACGAAAAACTGTTTTTT	CAWSLGVRTADEKLFF
TRBD1	TRBV4-1	few	TRBJ2-2	TGCGCCAGCAGCTGGGGACAGGGTGGCACCGGGGAGCTGTTTTTT	CASSWGQGGTGELFF
.	TRBV29-1	few	TRBJ1-5	TGCAGCGTTAAGGACAGCAATCAGCCCCAGCATTTT	CSVKDSNQPQHF
.	TRBV2	.	TRBJ2-5	TGTGCCAGCATCGAGAGAGCGACCCAGTACTTC	CASIERATQYF
.	TRBV7-6	.	TRBJ1-3	TGTGCCAGCAGCTTACGTCAGGGACATCCTGGAAACACCATATATTTT	CASSLRQGHPGNTIYF
.	TRBV19	once	TRBJ1-5	TGTGCCAGCGCTGGGGGTGCAAGCAATCAGCCCCAGCATTTT	CASAGGASNQPQHF
TRBD1	TRBV5-6	.	TRBJ1-1	TGTGCCAGCAGCACTGGGACAGGATTAAACACTGAAGCTTTCTTT	CASSTGTGLNTEAFF
TRBD2	TRBV7-9	.	TRBJ2-7	TGTGCCAGCAGCCCCCCCCCGGGACTAGTGTATGAGCAGTACTTC	CASSPPPGLVYEQYF
.	TRBV19	.	TRBJ1-5	TGTGCCAGTAGTATGGCCGGGAGCAATCAGCCCCAGCATTTT	CASSMAGSNQPQHF
.	TRBV7-9	.	TRBJ2-5	TGTGCCAGCAGCTCAGGACGGCCGATTCAAGAGACCCAGTACTTC	CASSSGRPIQETQYF
TRBD2	TRBV18	few	TRBJ2-7	TGTGCCAGCTCACCACAGCGGGACCGGACCTACGAGCAGTACTTC	CASSPQRDRTYEQYF
.	TRBV11-2	.	TRBJ2-1	TGTGCCAGCAGCGAGGGATTAGTAGTCCCCTACAATGAGCAGTTCTTC	CASSEGLVVPYNEQFF
.	TRBV15	.	TRBJ1-1	TGTGCCACCAGCAGAGATCGGGGGATTGGAACTGAAGCTTTCTTT	CATSRDRGIGTEAFF
TRBD2	TRBV29-1	.	TRBJ2-1	TGCAGCGTTGGACGGGGGGACAATGAGCAGTTCTTC	CSVGRGDNEQFF
.	TRBV27	.	TRBJ1-2	TGTGCCAGCAGCCTTCGGCTGGGTAACTATGGCTACACCTTC	CASSLRLGNYGYTF
.	TRBV7-2	few	TRBJ2-4	TGTGCCAGCACCAATCTAGCCAAAAACATTCAGTACTTC	CASTNLAKNIQYF
.	TRBV7-9	.	TRBJ1-1	TGTGCCAGCAGCTTAGGGAGATTAGAGGCTTTCTTT	CASSLGRLEAFF
.	TRBV5-1	.	TRBJ2-3	TGCGCCAGCAGGGATAAACCTAGGGACACAGATACGCAGTATTTT	CASRDKPRDTDTQYF
.	TRBV4-2	.	TRBJ2-2	TGTGCCAGCAGCCAAGAACTACAAAACACCGGGGAGCTGTTTTTT	CASSQELQNTGELFF
.	TRBV13	.	TRBJ2-5	TGTGCCAGCAGCTTAGTTAACCAAGAGACCCAGTACTTC	CASSLVNQETQYF
.	TRBV19	.	TRBJ2-1	TGTGCCAGTAGTACCGACCGACTAGGCAATGAGCAGTTCTTC	CASSTDRLGNEQFF
.	TRBV21-1	.	TRBJ2-1	TGTGCCAGCATATCCGTCTACAATGAGCAGTTCTTC	CASISVYNEQFF
.	TRBV30	.	TRBJ2-6	TGTGCCTGGAGTTCTGGGGCCAACGTCCTGACTTTC	CAWSSGANVLTF
.	TRBV27	.	TRBJ1-5	TGTGCCAGCAGTAAGACAGGCCTGGGTTATAGCAATCAGCCCCAGCATTTT	CASSKTGLGYSNQPQHF
TRBD1	TRBV10-3	.	TRBJ1-2	TGTGCCATCAGTGAGTGGGGACAGGGTATATCGAATGGCTACACCTTC	CAISEWGQGISNGYTF
TRBD2	TRBV30	.	TRBJ2-1	TGTGCCTGGAGTCCGGGACTAGCGGGAGTTGGGAATGAGCAGTTCTTC	CAWSPGLAGVGNEQFF
TRBD1	TRBV2	once	TRBJ2-5	TGTGCCAGCACCGCAGGGGGTAACGGAGAGACCCAGTACTTC	CASTAGGNGETQYF